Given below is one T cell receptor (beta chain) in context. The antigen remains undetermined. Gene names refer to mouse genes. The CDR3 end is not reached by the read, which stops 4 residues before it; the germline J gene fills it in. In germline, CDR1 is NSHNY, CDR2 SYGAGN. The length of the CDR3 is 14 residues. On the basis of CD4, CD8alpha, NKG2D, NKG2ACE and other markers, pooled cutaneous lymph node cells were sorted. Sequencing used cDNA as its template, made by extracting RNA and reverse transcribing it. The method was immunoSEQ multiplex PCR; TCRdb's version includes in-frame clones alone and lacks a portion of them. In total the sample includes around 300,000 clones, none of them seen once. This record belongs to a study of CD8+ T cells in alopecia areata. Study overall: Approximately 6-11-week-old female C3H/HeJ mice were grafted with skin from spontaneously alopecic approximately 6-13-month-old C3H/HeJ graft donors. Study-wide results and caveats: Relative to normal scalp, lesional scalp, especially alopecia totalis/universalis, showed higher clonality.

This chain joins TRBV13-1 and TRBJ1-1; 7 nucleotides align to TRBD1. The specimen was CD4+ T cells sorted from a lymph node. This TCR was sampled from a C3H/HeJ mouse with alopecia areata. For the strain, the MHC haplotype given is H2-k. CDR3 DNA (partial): TGTGCCAGCAGTGAAGGAATACAGGGGACA. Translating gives CASSEGIQGT. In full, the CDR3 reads CASSEGIQGTEVFF.